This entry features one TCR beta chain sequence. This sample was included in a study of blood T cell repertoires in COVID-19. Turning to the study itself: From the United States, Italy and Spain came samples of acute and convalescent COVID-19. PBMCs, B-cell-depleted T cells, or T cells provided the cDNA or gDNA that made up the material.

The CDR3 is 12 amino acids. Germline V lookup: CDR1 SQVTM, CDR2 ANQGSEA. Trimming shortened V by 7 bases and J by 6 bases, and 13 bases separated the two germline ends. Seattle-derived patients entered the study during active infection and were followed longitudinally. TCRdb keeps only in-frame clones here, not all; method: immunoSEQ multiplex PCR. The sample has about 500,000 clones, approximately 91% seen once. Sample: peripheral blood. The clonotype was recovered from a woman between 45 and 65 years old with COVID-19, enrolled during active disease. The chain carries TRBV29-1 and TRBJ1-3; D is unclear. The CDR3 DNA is TGCAGCGCTGCGGGCGTGGCAAACACCATATATTTT. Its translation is CSAAGVANTIYF.